The rows below give T cell receptor beta chains drawn from one sample of a study of shared clonotypes between healthy human individuals. This table comes from immunoSEQ multiplex PCR, and its TCRdb copy is limited to in-frame clones, with some not included. The sample has around 2.1 million clones; 85% to 95% are singletons. Material for sequencing was naive CD8+ T cells from PBMCs. The source of these receptors is a man between 18 and 35 years old in good health. Some clones in this sample may be carry-over from other donors' samples. The CDR3 runs from the conserved cysteine through the conserved F or W. The D gene is left open where the match is weak. For some rows the clone size is stated as once, few or many, or as a class when expanded; others skip it.

NA,TRBJ2-1,TRBV18,TRBD1,TGTGCCAGCTCACCAGGTTGGGGACAGGGGACCTTCTCTTCGTACAATGAGCAGTTCTTC,CASSPGWGQGTFSSYNEQFF
NA,TRBJ2-1,TRBV5-6,NA,TGTGCCAGCAGCTTCGGTGGACACCCGGGTTTCTTC,CASSFGGHPGFF
NA,TRBJ2-3,TRBV4-2,TRBD1,TGTGCCAGCAGCCATTCCCCCGCCGGGACAGGGGGATCTAGCACAGATACGCAGTATTTT,CASSHSPAGTGGSSTDTQYF
once,TRBJ2-7,TRBV5-6,TRBD2,TGTGCCAGCAGCTTGGGGACTAGCGGGAGGTCGTACGAGCAGTACTTC,CASSLGTSGRSYEQYF
once,TRBJ1-1,TRBV6-1,NA,TGTGCCAGCAGTGAATGGAATTGGAACACTGAAGCTTTCTTT,CASSEWNWNTEAFF
NA,TRBJ2-7,TRBV18,TRBD1,TGTGCCAGCTCACCAAGGGACAGTGCCTACGAGCAGTACTTC,CASSPRDSAYEQYF
NA,TRBJ1-2,TRBV13,TRBD1,TGTGCCAGCAGCCCAAGGACCCGGGACAGGCTGAACTATGGCTACACCTTC,CASSPRTRDRLNYGYTF
once,TRBJ2-5,TRBV15,NA,TGTGCCACCAGCAGAGGTGCGGAAGGGGAAGAGACCCAGTACTTC,CATSRGAEGEETQYF
NA,TRBJ2-3,TRBV7-8,TRBD2,TGTGCCAGCAGCTTGGACTCCTTAGCGGGTAGCACAGATACGCAGTATTTT,CASSLDSLAGSTDTQYF
NA,TRBJ2-7,TRBV30,TRBD1,TGTGCCTGGAGGGACAGGGGTGTCCACGAGCAGTACTTC,CAWRDRGVHEQYF
NA,TRBJ2-7,TRBV4-1,NA,TGCGCCAGCCGGGGTTGGGCTGACGAGCAGTACTTC,CASRGWADEQYF
NA,TRBJ1-2,TRBV27,NA,TGTGCCAGCAAACCCAGCTCGAACTATGGCTACACCTTC,CASKPSSNYGYTF
NA,TRBJ2-7,TRBV11-2,NA,TGTGCCAGCAGCCCCTTTTCCGGGGGAGCCTACGAGCAGTACTTC,CASSPFSGGAYEQYF
NA,TRBJ2-5,TRBV7-9,TRBD1,TGTGCCAGCAGCCCTCGACAGGGTCGGGACGTTGAGACCCAGTACTTC,CASSPRQGRDVETQYF
NA,TRBJ1-5,TRBV18,NA,TGTGCCAGCTCACCGCCTGGGATCAGGGATTATCAGCCCCAGCATTTT,CASSPPGIRDYQPQHF
NA,TRBJ2-3,TRBV28,TRBD2,TGTGCCAGCAGTCCCGCGGGGGAGGAAGATACGCAGTATTTT,CASSPAGEEDTQYF
NA,TRBJ2-1,TRBV11-2,NA,TGTGCCAGCAGCGTGGGGGGCAATGAGCAGTTCTTC,CASSVGGNEQFF
NA,TRBJ2-3,TRBV6-5,NA,TGTGCCAGCAGTTCCCTACCCGTGCACACAGATACGCAGTATTTT,CASSSLPVHTDTQYF
NA,TRBJ1-1,TRBV6-5,NA,TGTGCCAGCAGTTTCAGCACTGAAGCTTTCTTT,CASSFSTEAFF
NA,TRBJ2-7,TRBV11-2,TRBD1,TGTGCCAGCAGCTTATCTCCCCCTTGGGACAGGGAACCGTACGAGCAGTACTTC,CASSLSPPWDREPYEQYF
NA,TRBJ2-1,TRBV19,TRBD1,TGTGCCAGTAGTATTTCGACAGGGCTGGGTGAGCAGTTCTTC,CASSISTGLGEQFF
NA,TRBJ1-5,TRBV19,NA,TGTGCCAGTAGTGGGCATTTCGCAGTCAGGAGTCAGCCCCAGCATTTT,CASSGHFAVRSQPQHF
NA,TRBJ1-2,TRBV19,TRBD1,TGTGCCAGTAGTCCAGGACAGGGCAACTATGGCTACACCTTC,CASSPGQGNYGYTF
NA,TRBJ2-1,TRBV29-1,NA,TGCAGCGTTGTTCGCGAGGACTACAATGAGCAGTTCTTC,CSVVREDYNEQFF
NA,TRBJ2-5,TRBV14,NA,TGTGCCAGCAGCCAAGATCGATGGCAGAGGGAGACCCAGTACTTC,CASSQDRWQRETQYF
NA,TRBJ2-2,TRBV6-1,NA,TGTGCCAGCAGCAATGCCTGGGCGCTGTTTTTT,CASSNAWALFF
NA,TRBJ2-1,TRBV6-5,NA,TGTGCCAGCAGTCGCCCGGGACGGTACAATGAGCAGTTCTTC,CASSRPGRYNEQFF
NA,TRBJ2-1,TRBV9,TRBD2,TGTGCCAGCAGCCCGAGCGGGAGGACCTACAATGAGCAGTTCTTC,CASSPSGRTYNEQFF
NA,TRBJ1-3,TRBV5-4,NA,TGTGCCAGCAGTTCCTCCCCGCACTCTGGAAACACCATATATTTT,CASSSSPHSGNTIYF
NA,TRBJ2-1,TRBV7-7,NA,TGTGCCAGCAGCTTAGACGGTTACAATGAGCAGTTCTTC,CASSLDGYNEQFF
NA,TRBJ2-7,TRBV29-1,NA,TGCAGCGTCTTCGTCGGGGGCAACGAGCAGTACTTC,CSVFVGGNEQYF
NA,TRBJ2-7,TRBV28,NA,TGTGCCAGCAGTTTAAGGGGGGCCTACGAGCAGTACTTC,CASSLRGAYEQYF
few,TRBJ1-5,TRBV27,NA,TGTGCCAGCAGCCCTCGACAGGATTGGAGCAATCAGCCCCAGCATTTT,CASSPRQDWSNQPQHF
NA,TRBJ2-1,TRBV29-1,TRBD2,TGCAGCGTTGGATTAGCGGGGGGAGACAATGAGCAGTTCTTC,CSVGLAGGDNEQFF
NA,TRBJ1-5,TRBV19,NA,TGTGCCAGTAGTATTCGGGGGGGCAATCAGCCCCAGCATTTT,CASSIRGGNQPQHF
NA,TRBJ2-7,TRBV29-1,TRBD2,TGCAGCGTTGGGGGGACTAGCGGGAGGCCCTCCTACGAGCAGTACTTC,CSVGGTSGRPSYEQYF
NA,TRBJ2-7,TRBV7-8,NA,TGTGCCAGCAGCTTTGGACCCCAACGGAGGGGTAACGAGCAGTACTTC,CASSFGPQRRGNEQYF
NA,TRBJ2-4,TRBV7-4,NA,TGTGCCAGCAGCTTAGGAGGTTGCAAAAACATTCAGTACTTC,CASSLGGCKNIQYF
NA,TRBJ2-7,TRBV9,NA,TGTGCCAGCAGCGAGGGGCCGGGCGAGCAGTACTTC,CASSEGPGEQYF
NA,TRBJ2-1,TRBV28,NA,TGTGCCAGCAGTTTGTATGGACCCACCAATGAGCAGTTCTTC,CASSLYGPTNEQFF
NA,TRBJ1-6,TRBV15,NA,TGTGCCACCAGTCCGACAGTACGGTCACCCCTCCACTTT,CATSPTVRSPLHF
NA,TRBJ2-3,TRBV7-3,TRBD1,TGTGCCAGCAGCCCGACAGGGGGGATGGATACGCAGTATTTT,CASSPTGGMDTQYF
NA,TRBJ2-2,TRBV30,TRBD1,TGTGCCTGGGCGACAGGGGTTCTTGGCGGGGAGCTGTTTTTT,CAWATGVLGGELFF
NA,TRBJ2-7,TRBV7-9,TRBD1,TGTGCCAGCAGCTCACCCGGGACAGGGGGCTACGAGCAGTACTTC,CASSSPGTGGYEQYF
once,TRBJ2-2,TRBV6-1,NA,TGTGCCAGCACCCCTCCATTCCCTGACACCGGGGAGCTGTTTTTT,CASTPPFPDTGELFF
NA,TRBJ2-5,TRBV4-3,NA,TGCGCCAGCAGCCAATCCATAAGAGGGCAGGGGATTGAAGAGACCCAGTACTTC,CASSQSIRGQGIEETQYF
NA,TRBJ2-7,TRBV14,TRBD1,TGTGCCAGCGCCATGGGAACAGGGGGCTACAGCTCCTACGAGCAGTACTTC,CASAMGTGGYSSYEQYF
NA,TRBJ2-3,TRBV27,TRBD2,TGTGCCAGCAGTTTGATCCCAGCGGGAGGGCCAGGGACAGATACGCAGTATTTT,CASSLIPAGGPGTDTQYF
NA,TRBJ2-7,TRBV28,TRBD2,TGTGCCAGCAGCAGACTAGCGTCCTCCTACGAGCAGTACTTC,CASSRLASSYEQYF
NA,TRBJ1-4,TRBV27,TRBD1,TGTGCCAGCAGTCAAACCCTCGGGACAGCCTTTGAAAAACTGTTTTTT,CASSQTLGTAFEKLFF
NA,TRBJ2-7,TRBV29-1,NA,TGCAGCGGCGGGGGCACAGCCTACGAGCAGTACTTC,CSGGGTAYEQYF
NA,TRBJ2-1,TRBV7-9,TRBD2,TGTGCCAGCAGCTCGACTAGCGGGAGAGCATATGAGCAGTTCTTC,CASSSTSGRAYEQFF
once,TRBJ1-4,TRBV4-1,NA,TGCGCCAGCAGCCAGGCGGCCTCGGACCGGGCACGCGAAAAACTGTTTTTT,CASSQAASDRAREKLFF
NA,TRBJ2-2,TRBV10-2,NA,TGCGCCAGCACTTCCGGCGGGGCGAACACCGGGGAGCTGTTTTTT,CASTSGGANTGELFF
few,TRBJ1-1,TRBV5-8,TRBD1,TGTGCCAGCAGCATTGGACAGGGACACACTGAAGCTTTCTTT,CASSIGQGHTEAFF
NA,TRBJ1-2,TRBV7-9,NA,TGTGCCAGTCGACAGGAAATGAACTATGGCTACACCTTC,CASRQEMNYGYTF